This is a list of T cell receptor beta chains from one sample in a study of T cell repertoires in cytomegalovirus infection. TCRdb re-analysed the reads in MiXCR, keeping a single row per CDR3 protein. This table has around 450,000 distinct CDR3 sequences, about a third appearing once. Sequencing was performed on PBMCs. Receptor source: a human donor in good health (CMV status not recorded). Some clones in this sample may be carry-over from other donors' samples. The CDR3 runs from the conserved cysteine through the conserved F or W. The D gene is left open where the match is weak. Clone sizes are given selectively: once, few, many, or a class where the clone is expanded.

CDR3,DNA,V,D,length,size,J
CASSEALANLEAFF,TGTGCCAGCAGTGAAGCGCTAGCGAATCTTGAAGCTTTCTTT,TRBV6-1,-,14,-,TRBJ1-1
CASSSPSRTAYEQYF,TGTGCCAGCAGTTCCCCATCCAGGACAGCTTACGAGCAGTACTTC,TRBV27,-,15,-,TRBJ2-7
CASRRGQGAPGELFF,TGTGCCAGCAGACGGGGACAGGGGGCGCCCGGGGAGCTGTTTTTT,TRBV7-8,TRBD1,15,many,TRBJ2-2
CASSSYLAGELFF,TGTGCCAGCAGCTCCTATCTGGCCGGGGAGCTGTTTTTT,TRBV7-2,-,13,many,TRBJ2-2
CASSLGQGAKGREAFF,TGTGCCAGCAGTCTCGGACAGGGGGCAAAGGGGAGAGAAGCTTTCTTT,TRBV12-3/TRBV12-4,TRBD1,16,-,TRBJ1-1
CASSGDRVMHPQHF,TGTGCCAGCAGCGGGGACAGGGTTATGCATCCCCAGCATTTT,TRBV7-8,TRBD1,14,-,TRBJ1-5
CASSLGDITSGANVLTF,TGCGCCAGCAGCTTGGGTGACATTACCTCTGGGGCCAACGTCCTGACTTTC,TRBV5-1,-,17,-,TRBJ2-6
CSADRGDNQPQHF,TGCAGTGCCGACAGGGGCGATAATCAGCCCCAGCATTTT,TRBV20-1,TRBD1,13,-,TRBJ1-5
CASTRFSGGTNTEDFF,TGTGCCAGTACCCGTTTTTCCGGGGGGACGAACACTGAAGATTTCTTT,TRBV19,-,16,-,TRBJ1-1
CSARGTGGIDTQYF,TGCAGTGCTAGGGGGACAGGGGGGATAGATACGCAGTATTTT,TRBV20-1,TRBD1,14,-,TRBJ2-3
CASSLEGAIDTQYF,TGTGCCAGCAGCTTAGAAGGGGCAATAGATACGCAGTATTTT,TRBV7-6,-,14,-,TRBJ2-3
CATKGLAENTGELFF,TGTGCCACCAAGGGACTAGCTGAAAACACCGGGGAGCTGTTTTTT,TRBV19,TRBD2,15,few,TRBJ2-2
CASSSTRQGGYNQPQHF,TGTGCCAGCAGTTCAACTCGACAGGGGGGATACAATCAGCCCCAGCATTTT,TRBV12-3/TRBV12-4,TRBD1,17,-,TRBJ1-5
CASSIYSGGSSTDTQYF,TGTGCCAGCAGTATCTACAGCGGGGGGTCAAGCACAGATACGCAGTATTTT,TRBV28,TRBD2,17,once,TRBJ2-3
CASSAAGTVDEKLFF,TGTGCCAGCAGTGCCGCGGGGACTGTCGATGAAAAACTGTTTTTT,TRBV6-1,-,15,many,TRBJ1-4
CASMGGSTDTQYF,TGTGCCAGCATGGGGGGAAGCACAGATACGCAGTATTTT,TRBV6-2/TRBV6-3,-,13,-,TRBJ2-3
CASSLRNPGGETQYF,TGTGCCAGCAGCTTGAGAAATCCCGGCGGAGAGACCCAGTACTTC,TRBV5-4,-,15,-,TRBJ2-5
CASSLRTGGSTDTQYF,TGTGCCAGCAGCTTAAGGACCGGGGGGAGCACAGATACGCAGTATTTT,TRBV7-2,TRBD2,16,many,TRBJ2-3
CASRGGENEKLFF,TGTGCCAGCAGGGGGGGCGAGAATGAAAAACTGTTTTTT,TRBV7-8,-,13,-,TRBJ1-4
CASSLAGTQNTEAFF,TGCGCCAGCAGCTTGGCCGGGACACAAAACACTGAAGCTTTCTTT,TRBV5-1,-,15,many,TRBJ1-1
CASTPLGGAKSSTGELFF,TGTGCCAGCACCCCGCTCGGGGGGGCAAAATCTTCCACCGGGGAGCTGTTTTTT,TRBV6-1,TRBD2,18,-,TRBJ2-2
CASAGAPGMNTEAFF,TGTGCCAGCGCTGGTGCCCCAGGGATGAACACTGAAGCTTTCTTT,TRBV12-3/TRBV12-4,-,15,few,TRBJ1-1
CASSIWTSADTQYF,TGTGCCAGCAGCATATGGACTAGCGCAGATACGCAGTATTTT,TRBV7-2,TRBD2,14,medium-sized,TRBJ2-3
CASSTLGQGADEQYF,TGTGCCAGCAGTACATTGGGACAGGGGGCCGACGAGCAGTACTTC,TRBV6-1,TRBD1,15,few,TRBJ2-7
CASSLLGQINEKLFF,TGTGCCAGCAGCTTACTGGGACAAATAAATGAAAAACTGTTTTTT,TRBV7-9,-,15,-,TRBJ1-4
CASSGTDGYGYTF,TGTGCCAGTTCCGGTACGGACGGATATGGCTACACCTTC,TRBV6-6,-,13,-,TRBJ1-2
CASRPSGATRNTGELFF,TGCGCCAGCAGACCTAGCGGGGCCACCCGGAATACCGGGGAGCTGTTTTTT,TRBV5-1,TRBD2,17,few,TRBJ2-2
CASSTRGDPNTGELFF,TGTGCCAGTAGTACTCGGGGCGACCCGAACACCGGGGAGCTGTTTTTT,TRBV19,-,16,few,TRBJ2-2
CASSPNRGRDEKLFF,TGTGCCAGCAGCCCGAACAGGGGGAGGGACGAAAAACTGTTTTTT,TRBV7-6,TRBD1,15,-,TRBJ1-4
CASRIGTVNEKLFF,TGTGCCAGCAGGATCGGGACAGTGAATGAAAAACTGTTTTTT,TRBV2,TRBD1,14,few,TRBJ1-4
CASIRTENQPQHF,TGTGCCAGTATTAGGACAGAGAACCAGCCCCAGCATTTT,TRBV19,-,13,-,TRBJ1-5
CASSGVSKISYNSPLHF,TGTGCCAGCAGTGGAGTGAGCAAAATCTCCTATAATTCACCCCTCCACTTT,TRBV27,-,17,-,TRBJ1-6
CASTRGLFYNEQFF,TGTGCCAGCACCCGGGGGCTGTTCTACAATGAGCAGTTCTTC,TRBV6-2/TRBV6-3,-,14,-,TRBJ2-1
CSAQGQGQETQYF,TGCAGTGCTCAGGGACAGGGCCAAGAGACCCAGTACTTC,TRBV20-1,TRBD1,13,-,TRBJ2-5
CASWRQGAYGYTF,TGTGCCAGCTGGAGACAGGGGGCTTATGGCTACACCTTC,TRBV12-3/TRBV12-4,TRBD1,13,-,TRBJ1-2